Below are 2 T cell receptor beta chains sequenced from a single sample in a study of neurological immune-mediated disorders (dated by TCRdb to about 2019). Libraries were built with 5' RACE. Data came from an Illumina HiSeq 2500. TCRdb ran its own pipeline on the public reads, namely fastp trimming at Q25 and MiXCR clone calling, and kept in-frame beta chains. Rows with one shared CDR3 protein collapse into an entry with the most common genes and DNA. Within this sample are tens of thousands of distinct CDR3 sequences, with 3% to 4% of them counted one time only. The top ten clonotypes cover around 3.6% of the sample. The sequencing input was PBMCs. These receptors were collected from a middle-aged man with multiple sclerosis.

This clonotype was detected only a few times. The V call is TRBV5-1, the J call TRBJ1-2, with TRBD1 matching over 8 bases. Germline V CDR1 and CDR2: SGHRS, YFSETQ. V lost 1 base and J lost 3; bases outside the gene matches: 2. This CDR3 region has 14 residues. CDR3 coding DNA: TGCGCCAGCAGCTTGAAACAGGGGGACTATGGCTACACCTTC. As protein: CASSLKQGDYGYTF.

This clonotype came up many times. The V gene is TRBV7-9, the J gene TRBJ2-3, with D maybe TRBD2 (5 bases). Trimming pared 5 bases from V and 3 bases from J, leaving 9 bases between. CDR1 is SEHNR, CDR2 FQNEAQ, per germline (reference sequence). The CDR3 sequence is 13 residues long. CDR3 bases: TGTGCCAGCAGCCGAGGGTTGACAGATACGCAGTATTTT. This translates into CASSRGLTDTQYF.